A selection of T cell receptor beta chains follows, all from one sample in a study of T cell repertoires in cytomegalovirus infection. TCRdb called the reads again in MiXCR, with one record for every CDR3 protein. This table holds approximately 190,000 distinct CDR3 sequences, roughly 9% found once. The sample taken for sequencing was PBMCs. The receptors shown here come from a human donor in good health (CMV status not recorded). Some clones in this sample may be carry-over from other donors' samples. Both conserved end residues are part of each CDR3. Fields, in order: J gene, V gene, D gene, clone size, CDR3 protein, CDR3 DNA. D genes are given only for firm matches. Expanded clones get a size class; other rows say once, few or many, or leave the size out.

TRBJ2-3,TRBV12-3/TRBV12-4,TRBD1,many,CASSYRPTGETDTQYF,TGTGCCAGCAGTTACCGGCCGACAGGGGAGACAGATACGCAGTATTTT
TRBJ1-2,TRBV10-3,.,few,CAISDPDQGYGYTF,TGTGCCATCAGTGACCCGGACCAGGGCTATGGCTACACCTTC
TRBJ2-7,TRBV29-1,.,many,CSVDTGDEGYEQYF,TGCAGCGTTGATACCGGGGATGAGGGATACGAGCAGTACTTC
TRBJ1-5,TRBV7-8,.,many,CASSPGGGSQPQHF,TGTGCCAGCAGCCCGGGAGGGGGTAGTCAGCCCCAGCATTTT
TRBJ1-2,TRBV6-2/TRBV6-3,.,.,CASSYSILPRTEKGYGYTF,TGTGCCAGCAGTTACTCGATTCTCCCGAGGACAGAAAAAGGATATGGCTACACCTTC
TRBJ1-1,TRBV7-9,.,many,CASSNRSGTEAFF,TGTGCCAGCAGCAACCGTAGTGGGACTGAAGCTTTCTTT
TRBJ2-7,TRBV11-2,TRBD1,many,CASSSKPPRQGNEQYF,TGTGCCAGCAGCTCAAAACCTCCGCGACAGGGCAACGAGCAGTACTTC
TRBJ2-1,TRBV7-8,TRBD2,many,CASIPTSGRSNEQFF,TGTGCCAGCATCCCGACTAGCGGGAGAAGCAATGAGCAGTTCTTC
TRBJ1-1,TRBV6-2/TRBV6-3,.,few,CASSYPWLTGAEAFF,TGTGCCAGCAGTTACCCCTGGCTGACGGGGGCTGAAGCTTTCTTT
TRBJ2-4,TRBV19,.,many,CASSNTRPAKNIQYF,TGTGCCAGTAGTAACACCCGACCCGCCAAAAACATTCAGTACTTC
TRBJ2-1,TRBV7-2,.,many,CASSYAGASYNEQFF,TGTGCCAGCAGCTACGCTGGCGCCTCCTACAATGAGCAGTTCTTC
TRBJ2-4,TRBV7-2,TRBD2,many,CASSSPPGLAGVAKNIQYF,TGTGCCAGCAGCTCCCCCCCGGGACTAGCGGGGGTAGCCAAAAACATTCAGTACTTC
TRBJ2-7,TRBV29-1,TRBD1,few,CSVLWTGGYEQYF,TGCAGCGTTCTCTGGACAGGGGGATACGAGCAGTACTTC
TRBJ2-3,TRBV15,.,few,CATSSGGSTDTQYF,TGTGCCACCAGCTCGGGGGGCAGCACAGATACGCAGTATTTT
TRBJ1-1,TRBV12-3/TRBV12-4,.,many,CASSSISGGATEAFF,TGTGCCAGCAGTTCAATCTCCGGGGGTGCCACTGAAGCTTTCTTT
TRBJ1-2,TRBV7-2,.,many,CASSRTAYGYTF,TGTGCCAGCAGCCGGACAGCCTATGGCTACACCTTC
TRBJ2-1,TRBV27,.,few,CASSLSLGGLSYNEQFF,TGTGCCAGCAGTTTATCCTTGGGGGGGCTCTCCTACAATGAGCAGTTCTTC
TRBJ2-1,TRBV7-8,.,many,CASSLASYNEQFF,TGTGCCAGCAGCTTAGCGTCCTACAATGAGCAGTTCTTC
TRBJ1-1,TRBV7-6,TRBD1,many,CASSSTGARNTEAFF,TGTGCCAGCAGCTCGACAGGGGCGCGGAACACTGAAGCTTTCTTT
TRBJ2-7,TRBV4-2,TRBD1,many,CASSQGQGAYEQYF,TGTGCCAGCAGCCAAGGACAGGGGGCCTACGAGCAGTACTTC
TRBJ2-7,TRBV7-2,TRBD2,many,CASSLVGLVYEQYF,TGTGCCAGCAGCTTAGTGGGACTAGTGTACGAGCAGTACTTC
TRBJ1-3,TRBV29-1,.,few,CSVAPGASGNTIYF,TGCAGCGTTGCTCCCGGAGCCTCTGGAAACACCATATATTTT
TRBJ2-7,TRBV6-2/TRBV6-3,.,many,CASSEFYEQYF,TGTGCCAGCAGTGAGTTCTACGAGCAGTACTTC
TRBJ2-7,TRBV7-2,.,many,CASSLATRLGRSYEQYF,TGTGCCAGCAGCTTAGCCACGAGGTTGGGGCGGTCCTACGAGCAGTACTTC
TRBJ2-7,TRBV7-2,.,once,CASSLDRGSYNEQYF,TGTGCCAGCAGCTTAGATCGGGGGTCCTACAATGAGCAGTACTTC
TRBJ2-5,TRBV11-2,.,many,CASSQGGGPQETQYF,TGTGCCAGCAGCCAAGGAGGGGGCCCCCAAGAGACCCAGTACTTC
TRBJ2-7,TRBV7-2,TRBD1,many,CASSSRDSHPPREQYF,TGTGCCAGCAGCTCAAGGGACAGCCACCCCCCTCGTGAGCAGTACTTC
TRBJ2-7,TRBV27,.,.,CASREWGYEQYF,TGTGCCAGCAGGGAGTGGGGGTACGAGCAGTACTTC
TRBJ2-5,TRBV20-1,TRBD2,few,CSARLAGGPQETQYF,TGCAGTGCTAGACTAGCGGGAGGGCCACAAGAGACCCAGTACTTC
TRBJ2-4,TRBV20-1,TRBD2,few,CSAAGTSYENIQYF,TGCAGTGCTGCCGGGACTAGCTACGAAAACATTCAGTACTTC
TRBJ2-3,TRBV7-2,.,many,CASSFGGSDRRDTQYF,TGTGCCAGCAGCTTCGGTGGGAGTGATAGAAGGGATACGCAGTATTTT
TRBJ2-7,TRBV7-2,TRBD2,.,CASSLGVAGVAERYF,TGTGCCAGCAGCCTGGGGGTAGCGGGAGTGGCCGAGCGGTACTTC
TRBJ1-1,TRBV7-2,.,many,CASSLRGGKVTEAFF,TGTGCCAGCAGCTTGCGGGGAGGGAAGGTAACTGAAGCTTTCTTT
TRBJ2-2,TRBV14,.,many,CASSQVRDTGAGGELFF,TGTGCCAGCAGCCAAGTTCGGGATACGGGAGCCGGCGGGGAGCTGTTTTTT
TRBJ1-5,TRBV28,.,few,CASSLLGGLGSNQPQHF,TGTGCCAGCAGTTTATTAGGAGGCCTCGGGAGCAATCAGCCCCAGCATTTT
TRBJ1-1,TRBV20-1,TRBD1,few,CSAGGTGGRMNTEAFF,TGCAGTGCTGGGGGGACAGGGGGCCGCATGAACACTGAAGCTTTCTTT
TRBJ2-3,TRBV6-5,.,many,CASSYSSSPPQDTQYF,TGTGCCAGCAGTTACTCCTCTAGCCCACCCCAAGATACGCAGTATTTT
TRBJ1-1,TRBV4-3,.,few,CASSQELNQAFF,TGCGCCAGCAGCCAAGAGCTGAACCAAGCTTTCTTT
TRBJ2-7,TRBV28,TRBD1,many,CASSLFTGASSYEQYF,TGTGCCAGCAGTTTATTCACAGGGGCCTCCTCCTACGAGCAGTACTTC
TRBJ2-7,TRBV5-1,TRBD2,few,CASSSGTRAYEQYF,TGCGCCAGCAGCTCCGGGACTAGGGCATACGAGCAGTACTTC
TRBJ1-1,TRBV7-2,TRBD1,many,CASSSFWDRGLSNTEAFF,TGTGCCAGCAGCTCCTTCTGGGACAGGGGACTTTCGAACACTGAAGCTTTCTTT
TRBJ2-3,TRBV7-2,.,many,CASSLIVGNTQYF,TGTGCCAGCAGCTTAATCGTCGGGAATACGCAGTATTTT
TRBJ1-5,TRBV5-4,.,.,CASSLGGVNQPQHF,TGTGCCAGCAGCTTGGGGGGGGTCAATCAGCCCCAGCATTTT
TRBJ1-1,TRBV7-2,.,many,CASSLALGAYTEAFF,TGTGCCAGCAGCTTAGCCCTGGGGGCTTACACTGAAGCTTTCTTT
TRBJ2-7,TRBV23-1,.,.,CASSQSRGCGAYEQYF,TGCGCCAGCAGTCAATCGCGGGGTTGTGGAGCCTACGAGCAGTACTTC
TRBJ2-5,TRBV12-3/TRBV12-4,TRBD2,many,CASSTSGGPETQYF,TGTGCCAGCAGTACTAGCGGGGGGCCCGAGACCCAGTACTTC
TRBJ1-5,TRBV12-3/TRBV12-4,TRBD1,many,CASSWTGNNQPQHF,TGTGCCAGCAGCTGGACAGGAAACAATCAGCCCCAGCATTTT
TRBJ1-2,TRBV4-3,.,few,CASSLRGEALYYGYTF,TGCGCCAGCAGCCTACGAGGGGAGGCTTTGTACTATGGCTACACCTTC
TRBJ2-7,TRBV20-1,TRBD2,few,CSAPQRLAGDYEQYF,TGCAGTGCTCCGCAACGACTAGCGGGAGATTACGAGCAGTACTTC
TRBJ2-1,TRBV12-3/TRBV12-4,.,many,CASSAGTNEQFF,TGTGCCAGCAGCGCCGGGACCAATGAGCAGTTCTTC
TRBJ1-1,TRBV30,.,few,CAWSWQPNTEAFF,TGTGCCTGGAGTTGGCAGCCGAACACTGAAGCTTTCTTT
TRBJ2-7,TRBV7-2,.,many,CASSLDFKSYEQYF,TGTGCCAGCAGCTTAGACTTCAAATCCTACGAGCAGTACTTC
TRBJ1-1,TRBV7-2,.,many,CASSLLGQTSAEAFF,TGTGCCAGCAGCTTACTAGGACAGACTAGCGCTGAAGCTTTCTTT
TRBJ2-3,TRBV2,.,few,CASRAGIRTDTQYF,TGTGCCAGCAGGGCGGGGATTCGGACAGATACGCAGTATTTT
TRBJ1-1,TRBV7-8,TRBD1,.,CASSLRPTRGQEAFF,TGTGCCAGCAGCCTAAGGCCGACGAGGGGGCAAGAAGCTTTCTTT